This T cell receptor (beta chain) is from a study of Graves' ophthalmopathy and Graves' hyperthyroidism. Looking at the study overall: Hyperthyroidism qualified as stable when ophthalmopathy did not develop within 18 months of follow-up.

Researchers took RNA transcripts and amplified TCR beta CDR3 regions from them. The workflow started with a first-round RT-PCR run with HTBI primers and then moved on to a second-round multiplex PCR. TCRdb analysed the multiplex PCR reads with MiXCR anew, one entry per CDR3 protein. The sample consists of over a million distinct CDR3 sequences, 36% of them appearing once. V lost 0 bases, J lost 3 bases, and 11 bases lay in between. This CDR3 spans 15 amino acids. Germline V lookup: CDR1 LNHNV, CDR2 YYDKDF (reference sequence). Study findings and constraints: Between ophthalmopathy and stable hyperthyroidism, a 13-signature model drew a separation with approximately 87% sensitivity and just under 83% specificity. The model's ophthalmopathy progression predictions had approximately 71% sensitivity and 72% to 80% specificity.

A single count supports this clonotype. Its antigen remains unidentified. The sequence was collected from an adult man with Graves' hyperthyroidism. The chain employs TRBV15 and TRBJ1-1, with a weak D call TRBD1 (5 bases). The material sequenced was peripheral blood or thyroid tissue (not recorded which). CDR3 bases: TGTGCCACCAGCAGAGATGGAGGGGATGACACTGAAGCTTTCTTT. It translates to CATSRDGGDDTEAFF.